This T cell receptor beta chain emerged from a study of blood T cell repertoires in COVID-19. Study-wide background: The United States, Italy and Spain supplied acute and convalescent COVID-19 samples. Sources were T cells, B-cell-depleted T cells, or PBMCs; the material itself was cDNA or gDNA.

CDR3 size: 14 residues. Trimming took off 4 bases at V and 0 bases at J, with 10 bases between the two ends. The germline CDR1 and CDR2 sequences are SGHRS and YFSETQ. Original processing methods: Scientists estimated how many nucleated cells there were by amplifying reference gene primers. The protocol was immunoSEQ multiplex PCR, while the TCRdb copy is restricted to in-frame clones and leaves out a portion. V, J and clone size reflect that table, while D and trimming were determined from the DNA. The table has about 260,000 clones, around 90% seen once. This TCR was recovered from a woman aged 40 to 50 with acute or convalescent COVID-19. The sequenced material came from peripheral blood. V and J are TRBV5-1 and TRBJ1-1; perhaps TRBD1 as D (5 bases). The CDR3 DNA sequence: TGCGCCAGCAGCCGGACACTCATGAACACTGAAGCTTTCTTT. Amino acid sequence: CASSRTLMNTEAFF.